Listed below are T cell receptor beta chains from one sample, sequenced in a study of immune characteristics of hereditary and idiopathic chronic pancreatitis. Produced via immunoSEQ multiplex PCR; TCRdb's table is partial and in-frame only. The top ten hold 16% of the sample, which has about 2,000 clones, about 75% seen once. Sequenced: pancreas tissue with hereditary chronic pancreatitis. These receptor sequences come from a human donor with chronic pancreatitis. Both conserved end residues are part of each CDR3. Fields, in order: V gene, D gene, J gene, clone size, CDR3 DNA, CDR3 protein. A D gene is named only where the DNA matches it firmly. Size tells how often a clone was seen (once, few, many) or the class of an expanded clone, and some rows leave it out.

TRBV19,NA,TRBJ2-1,NA,TGTGCCAGTAATGGGGGAACGGGCTACAATGAGCAGTTCTTC,CASNGGTGYNEQFF
TRBV7-6,NA,TRBJ1-1,NA,TGTGCCAGCAGCCCTGGGGCATTGAACACTGAAGCTTTCTTT,CASSPGALNTEAFF
TRBV19,NA,TRBJ1-5,NA,TGTGCCAGTAGCCCTTCTCCTATCCCCCTCGGCAATCAGCCCCAGCATTTT,CASSPSPIPLGNQPQHF
TRBV25-1,TRBD1,TRBJ1-1,NA,TGTGCCAGCAGGTGGGACAGGGGGGATGCTGAAGCTTTCTTT,CASRWDRGDAEAFF
TRBV14,NA,TRBJ2-5,once,TGTGCCAGCAGCCCCTCACGGACTACGGAGACCCAGTACTTC,CASSPSRTTETQYF
TRBV13,NA,TRBJ1-2,NA,TGTGCCAGCAGCACCGAAGTTACCTACACCTTC,CASSTEVTYTF
TRBV19,NA,TRBJ2-5,NA,TGTGCCAGTAGTCCGTCGTTACAAGAGACCCAGTACTTC,CASSPSLQETQYF
TRBV5-1,NA,TRBJ1-2,few,TGCGCCAGCACTCGTGACCGAATGGATGGCTACACCTTC,CASTRDRMDGYTF
TRBV7-9,NA,TRBJ2-3,NA,TGTGCCAGCAGCGGAAGGGGACGGAAGGGAGATACGCAGTATTTT,CASSGRGRKGDTQYF
TRBV4-3,TRBD1,TRBJ1-6,NA,TGCGCCAGCAGCCCGCAAGGTACAGGGGGAAGGTCACCCCTCCACTTT,CASSPQGTGGRSPLHF
TRBV7-2,NA,TRBJ2-7,few,TGTGCCAGCAGCCCGTCATCCCCCGCCTACGAGCAGTACTTC,CASSPSSPAYEQYF
TRBV9,NA,TRBJ2-1,large,TGTGCCAGCAGCGCGCCAATAAAAAACAATGAGCAGTTCTTC,CASSAPIKNNEQFF
TRBV14,NA,TRBJ2-7,NA,TGTGCCACAGGGGAGACCTCCTACGAGCAGTACTTC,CATGETSYEQYF
TRBV7-9,NA,TRBJ2-7,NA,TGTGCCAGCAGCTTATTCCCTGGTACCTACGAGCAGTACTTC,CASSLFPGTYEQYF
TRBV18,TRBD1,TRBJ1-5,NA,TGTGCCAGCTCACTCGGACAGGAAAACAATCAGCCCCAGCATTTT,CASSLGQENNQPQHF
TRBV4-2,NA,TRBJ2-3,NA,TGTGCCAGCAGCCAAGAGAAAGTTGGGGGCTCTACTCGCACAGATACGCAGTATTTT,CASSQEKVGGSTRTDTQYF
TRBV5-1,NA,TRBJ2-3,NA,TGCGCCAGCAGCCTTAGGGGGGTATACGCAGATACGCAGTATTTT,CASSLRGVYADTQYF
TRBV5-8,NA,TRBJ2-5,NA,TGTGCCAGCAGCCGAGGGGCAGGGGTCCAAGAGACCCAGTACTTC,CASSRGAGVQETQYF
TRBV5-4,TRBD1,TRBJ2-2,NA,TGTGCCAGCAGTCTACCCCACAGGGGGAGCACCGGGGAGCTGTTTTTT,CASSLPHRGSTGELFF
TRBV7-2,TRBD2,TRBJ2-7,NA,TGTGCCAGCAGCTTAGTGGCTAGCGGGGGGGTATTCCGTTACGAGCAGTACTTC,CASSLVASGGVFRYEQYF
TRBV12-3/TRBV12-4,NA,TRBJ2-1,NA,TGTGCCAGCACCGACCCGGGTTCGAAGTTCTTC,CASTDPGSKFF
TRBV28,NA,TRBJ2-5,NA,TGTGCCAGCAGTTTCCTCCGGGAGACCCAGTACTTC,CASSFLRETQYF
TRBV7-2,TRBD1,TRBJ1-4,NA,TGTGCCAGCAGCTTTCGTCAGGGGGAGGAAAAACTGTTTTTT,CASSFRQGEEKLFF
TRBV4-3,TRBD2,TRBJ2-3,NA,TGCGCCAGCAGCCAAGGGGAGGGTAGCACAGATACGCAGTATTTT,CASSQGEGSTDTQYF
TRBV7-2,TRBD2,TRBJ2-1,once,TGTGCCAGCAGCTTATCGGCCCTAGCGGGAGCTTACAATGAGCAGTTCTTC,CASSLSALAGAYNEQFF
TRBV6-2/TRBV6-3,NA,TRBJ1-6,NA,TGTGCCAGCAGTCCGAAGACAGGAGCCAATTCACCCCTCCACTTT,CASSPKTGANSPLHF
TRBV5-4,TRBD2,TRBJ2-2,NA,TGTGCCAGCAGCTTTTCTAGCGGGAGAGGGAGCGGGGAGCTGTTTTTT,CASSFSSGRGSGELFF
TRBV29-1,TRBD1,TRBJ2-7,NA,TGCAGCGTTGAAGATGGGACAGTCACCTACGAGCAGTACTTC,CSVEDGTVTYEQYF
TRBV5-1,TRBD1,TRBJ2-5,NA,TGCGCCAGCAGCTTATATCCCGGACAGGGGAGAGAGACCCAGTACTTC,CASSLYPGQGRETQYF
TRBV4-1,TRBD2,TRBJ2-7,NA,TGCGCCAGCAGCCACCTCGGGGGAGGGACCTACGAGCAGTACTTC,CASSHLGGGTYEQYF
TRBV28,TRBD2,TRBJ2-3,NA,TGTGCCAGCAGTTTACGCGGGAGCAGCACAGATACGCAGTATTTT,CASSLRGSSTDTQYF
TRBV7-2,NA,TRBJ2-5,NA,TGTGCCAGCAGCCCTCCCGTGCTAGCGCACCAAGAGACCCAGTACTTC,CASSPPVLAHQETQYF
TRBV19,NA,TRBJ2-2,few,TGTGCCAGTAGATGGAGGACAAAAACCGGGGAGCTGTTTTTT,CASRWRTKTGELFF
TRBV5-1,NA,TRBJ2-7,NA,TGCGCCAGCAGCCCGGACGGAACCTACGAGCAGTACTTC,CASSPDGTYEQYF
TRBV5-1,NA,TRBJ1-6,hyperexpanded,TGCGCCAGCAGGCAGGGGTCCTACTCCTATAATTCACCCCTCCACTTT,CASRQGSYSYNSPLHF
TRBV18,NA,TRBJ2-7,NA,TGTGCCAGCTCACCCCAAGGGGCGGGTCCCTACGAGCAGTACTTC,CASSPQGAGPYEQYF